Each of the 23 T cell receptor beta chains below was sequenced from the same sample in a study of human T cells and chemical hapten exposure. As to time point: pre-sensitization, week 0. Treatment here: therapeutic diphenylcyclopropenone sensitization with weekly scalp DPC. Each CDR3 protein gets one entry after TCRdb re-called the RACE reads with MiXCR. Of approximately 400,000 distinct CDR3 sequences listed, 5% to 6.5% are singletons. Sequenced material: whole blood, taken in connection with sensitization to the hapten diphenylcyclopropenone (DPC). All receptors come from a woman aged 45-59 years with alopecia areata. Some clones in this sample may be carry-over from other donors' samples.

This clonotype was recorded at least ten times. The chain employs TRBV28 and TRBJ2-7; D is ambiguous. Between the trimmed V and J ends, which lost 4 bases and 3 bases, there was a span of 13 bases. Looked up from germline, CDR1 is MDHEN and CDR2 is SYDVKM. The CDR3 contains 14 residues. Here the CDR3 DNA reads TGTGCCAGCAGTTACCTCCGCCCCCTCTACGAGCAGTACTTC. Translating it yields CASSYLRPLYEQYF.

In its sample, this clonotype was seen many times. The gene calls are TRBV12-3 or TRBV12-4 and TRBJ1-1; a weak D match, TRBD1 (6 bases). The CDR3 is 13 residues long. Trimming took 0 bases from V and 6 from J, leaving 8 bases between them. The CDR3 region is CASSLAGGSEAFF. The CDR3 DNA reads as TGTGCCAGCAGTTTAGCGGGGGGCTCTGAAGCTTTCTTT.

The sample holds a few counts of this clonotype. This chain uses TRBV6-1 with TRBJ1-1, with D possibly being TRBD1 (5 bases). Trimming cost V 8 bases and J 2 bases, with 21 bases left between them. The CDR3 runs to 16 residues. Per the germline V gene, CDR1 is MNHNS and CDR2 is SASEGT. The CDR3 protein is CASPGGTLPRNTEAFF. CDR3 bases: TGTGCCAGCCCCGGGGGGACCCTCCCCAGAAACACTGAAGCTTTCTTT.

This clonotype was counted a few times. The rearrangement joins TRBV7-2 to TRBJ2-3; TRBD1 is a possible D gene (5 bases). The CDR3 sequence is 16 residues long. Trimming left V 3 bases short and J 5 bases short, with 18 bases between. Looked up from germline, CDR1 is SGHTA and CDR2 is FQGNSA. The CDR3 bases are TGTGCCAGCAGCTTTGTGGCAGGGAAGCTAGTAGATACGCAGTATTTT. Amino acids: CASSFVAGKLVDTQYF.

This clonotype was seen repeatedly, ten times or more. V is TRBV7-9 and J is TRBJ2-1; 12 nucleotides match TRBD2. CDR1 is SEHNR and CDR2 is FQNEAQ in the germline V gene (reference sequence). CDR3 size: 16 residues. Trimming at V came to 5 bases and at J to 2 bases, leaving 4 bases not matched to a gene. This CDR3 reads CASSRLAGGAYNEQFF. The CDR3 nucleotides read TGTGCCAGCAGCCGCCTAGCGGGAGGGGCCTACAATGAGCAGTTCTTC.

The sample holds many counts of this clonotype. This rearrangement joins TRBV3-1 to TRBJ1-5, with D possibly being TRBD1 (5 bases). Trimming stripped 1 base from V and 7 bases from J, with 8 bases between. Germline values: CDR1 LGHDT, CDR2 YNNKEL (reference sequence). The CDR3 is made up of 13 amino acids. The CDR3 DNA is TGTGCCAGCAGCCAAGTCGGGACGCAGCCCCAGCATTTT. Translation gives CASSQVGTQPQHF.

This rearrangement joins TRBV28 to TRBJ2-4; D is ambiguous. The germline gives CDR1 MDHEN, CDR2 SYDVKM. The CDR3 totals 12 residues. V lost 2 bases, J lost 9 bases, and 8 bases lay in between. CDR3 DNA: TGTGCCAGCAGTTTAAGCCCGTCCATTCAGTACTTC. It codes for CASSLSPSIQYF.

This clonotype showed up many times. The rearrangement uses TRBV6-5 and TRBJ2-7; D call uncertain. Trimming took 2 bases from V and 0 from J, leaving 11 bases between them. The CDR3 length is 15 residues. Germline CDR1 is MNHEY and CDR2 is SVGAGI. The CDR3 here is CASSYDSSPSYEQYF. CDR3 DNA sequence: TGTGCCAGCAGTTACGACTCATCCCCCTCCTACGAGCAGTACTTC.

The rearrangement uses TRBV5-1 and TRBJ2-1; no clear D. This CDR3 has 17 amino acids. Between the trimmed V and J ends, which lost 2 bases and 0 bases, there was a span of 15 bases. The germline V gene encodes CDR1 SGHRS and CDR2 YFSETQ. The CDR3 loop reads CASSFSPGPSSYNEQFF. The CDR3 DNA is TGCGCCAGCAGCTTTTCACCGGGTCCCAGCTCCTACAATGAGCAGTTCTTC.

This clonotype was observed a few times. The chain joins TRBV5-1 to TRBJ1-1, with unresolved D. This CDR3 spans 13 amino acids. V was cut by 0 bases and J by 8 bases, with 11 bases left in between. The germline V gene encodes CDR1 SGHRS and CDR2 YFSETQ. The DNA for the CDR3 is TGCGCCAGCAGCTTGGTAGGGATAGGGGAAGCTTTCTTT. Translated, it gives CASSLVGIGEAFF.

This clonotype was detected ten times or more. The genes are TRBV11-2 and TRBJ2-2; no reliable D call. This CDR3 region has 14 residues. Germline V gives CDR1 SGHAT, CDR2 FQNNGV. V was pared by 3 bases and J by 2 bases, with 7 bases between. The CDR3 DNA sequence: TGTGCCAGCAGCTTTAGACTTAACACCGGGGAGCTGTTTTTT. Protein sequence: CASSFRLNTGELFF.

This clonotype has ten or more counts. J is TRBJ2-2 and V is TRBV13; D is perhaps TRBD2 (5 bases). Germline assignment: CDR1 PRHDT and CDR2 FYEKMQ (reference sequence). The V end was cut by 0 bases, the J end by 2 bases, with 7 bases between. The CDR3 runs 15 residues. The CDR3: CASSLGTINTGELFF. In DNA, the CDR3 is TGTGCCAGCAGCTTAGGGACTATCAACACCGGGGAGCTGTTTTTT. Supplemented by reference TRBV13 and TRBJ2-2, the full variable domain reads AAGVIQSPRHLIKEKRETATLKCYPIPRHDTVYWYQQGPGQDPQFLISFYEKMQSDKGSIPDRFSAQQFSDYHSELNMSSLELGDSALYFCASSLGTINTGELFFGEGSRLTVL.

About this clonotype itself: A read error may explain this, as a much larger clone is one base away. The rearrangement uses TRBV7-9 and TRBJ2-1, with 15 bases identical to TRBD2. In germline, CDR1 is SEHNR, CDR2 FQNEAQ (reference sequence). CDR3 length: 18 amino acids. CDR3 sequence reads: CASSLGQGLAGGRNVQFF. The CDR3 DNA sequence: TGTGCCAGCAGCTTAGGCCAGGGACTAGCGGGAGGAAGGAATGTGCAGTTCTTC.

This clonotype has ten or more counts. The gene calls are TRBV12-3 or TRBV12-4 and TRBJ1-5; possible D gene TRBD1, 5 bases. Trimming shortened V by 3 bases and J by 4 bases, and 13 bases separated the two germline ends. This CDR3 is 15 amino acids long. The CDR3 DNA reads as TGTGCCAGCAGTTTCACCCCCCGGGGGAATCAGCCCCAGCATTTT. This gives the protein CASSFTPRGNQPQHF.

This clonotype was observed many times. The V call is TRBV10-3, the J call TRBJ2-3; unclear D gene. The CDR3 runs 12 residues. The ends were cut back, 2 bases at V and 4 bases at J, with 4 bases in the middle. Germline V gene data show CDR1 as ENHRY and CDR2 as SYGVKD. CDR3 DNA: TGTGCCATCAGTGAGCGTTCAGATACGCAGTATTTT. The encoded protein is CAISERSDTQYF.

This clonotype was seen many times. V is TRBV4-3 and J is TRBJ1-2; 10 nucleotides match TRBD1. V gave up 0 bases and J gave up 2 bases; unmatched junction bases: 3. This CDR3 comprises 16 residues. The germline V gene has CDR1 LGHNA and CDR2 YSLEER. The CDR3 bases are TGCGCCAGCAGCCAAGAGGGGACAGGGGCCAACTATGGCTACACCTTC. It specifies CASSQEGTGANYGYTF.

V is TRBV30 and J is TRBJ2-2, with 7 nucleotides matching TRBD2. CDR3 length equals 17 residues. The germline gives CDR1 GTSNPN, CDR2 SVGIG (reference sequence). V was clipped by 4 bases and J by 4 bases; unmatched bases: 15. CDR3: CAWIPPRGRDRTGELFF. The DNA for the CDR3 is TGTGCCTGGATCCCCCCCCGAGGGAGGGACCGCACCGGGGAGCTGTTTTTT.

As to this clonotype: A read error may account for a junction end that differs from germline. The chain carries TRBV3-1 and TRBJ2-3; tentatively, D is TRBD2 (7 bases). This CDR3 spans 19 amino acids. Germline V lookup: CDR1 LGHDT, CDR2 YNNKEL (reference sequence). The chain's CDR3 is CASTQSIKKGGGPRDTQYF. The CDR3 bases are TGTGCCAGCACCCAATCCATAAAGAAGGGGGGGGGCCCAAGGGATACGCAGTATTTT.

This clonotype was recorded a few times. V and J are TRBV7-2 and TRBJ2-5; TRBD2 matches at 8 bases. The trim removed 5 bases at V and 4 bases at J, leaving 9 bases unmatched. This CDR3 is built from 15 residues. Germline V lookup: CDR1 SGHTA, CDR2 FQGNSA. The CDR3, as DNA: TGTGCCAGCAGCCCTAGCGGGTCCCGAGGAGAGACCCAGTACTTC. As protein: CASSPSGSRGETQYF.

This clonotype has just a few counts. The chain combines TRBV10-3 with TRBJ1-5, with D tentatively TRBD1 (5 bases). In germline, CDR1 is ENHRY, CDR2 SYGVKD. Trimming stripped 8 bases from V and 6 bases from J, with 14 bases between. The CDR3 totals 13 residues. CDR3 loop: CAIGGTQGQPQHF. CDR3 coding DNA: TGTGCCATCGGGGGGACCCAGGGTCAGCCCCAGCATTTT.

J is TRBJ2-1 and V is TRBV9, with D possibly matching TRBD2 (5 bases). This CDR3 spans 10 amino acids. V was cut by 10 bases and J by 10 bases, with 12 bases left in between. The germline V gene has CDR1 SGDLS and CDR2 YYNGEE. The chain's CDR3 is CAEGRWEQFF. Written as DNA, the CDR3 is TGTGCCGAAGGGAGATGGGAGCAGTTCTTC.

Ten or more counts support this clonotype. The CDR3 sequence is CASTDPFGTDTQYF. The CDR3 coding sequence is TGTGCCAGCACAGACCCCTTTGGCACAGATACGCAGTATTTT. This chain joins TRBV2 and TRBJ2-3; D ambiguous. CDR1 is SNHLY and CDR2 is FYNNEI in the germline V gene. Deletions cut 7 bases from V and 1 base from J, with 12 bases between. The CDR3 covers 14 residues.

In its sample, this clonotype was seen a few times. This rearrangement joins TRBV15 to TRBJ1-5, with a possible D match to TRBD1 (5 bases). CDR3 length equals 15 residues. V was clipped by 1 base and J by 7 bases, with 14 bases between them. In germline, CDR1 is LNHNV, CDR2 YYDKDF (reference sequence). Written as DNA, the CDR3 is TGTGCCACCAGCAGAGGACTACAGCGGGGGCAGCCCCAGCATTTT. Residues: CATSRGLQRGQPQHF. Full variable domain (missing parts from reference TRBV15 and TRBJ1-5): DAMVIQNPRYQVTQFGKPVTLSCSQTLNHNVMYWYQQKSSQAPKLLFHYYDKDFNNEADTPDNFQSRRPNTSFCFLDIRSPGLGDTAMYLCATSRGLQRGQPQHFGDGTRLSIL.